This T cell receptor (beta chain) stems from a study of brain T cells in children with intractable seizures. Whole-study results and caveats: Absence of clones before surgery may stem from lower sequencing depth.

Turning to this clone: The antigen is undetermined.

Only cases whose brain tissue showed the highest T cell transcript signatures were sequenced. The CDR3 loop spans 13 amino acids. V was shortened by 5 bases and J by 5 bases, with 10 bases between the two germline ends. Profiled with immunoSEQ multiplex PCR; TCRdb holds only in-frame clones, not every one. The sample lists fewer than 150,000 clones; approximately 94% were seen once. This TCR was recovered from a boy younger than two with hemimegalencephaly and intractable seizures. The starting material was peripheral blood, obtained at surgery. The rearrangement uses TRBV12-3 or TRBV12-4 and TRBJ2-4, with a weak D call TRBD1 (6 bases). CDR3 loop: CASSRTVQNIQYF. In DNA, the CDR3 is TGTGCCAGCAGTCGGACAGTCCAAAACATTCAGTACTTC.